The TCR beta chain described here comes from a study of blood T cell repertoires in COVID-19. For the study at large: Sample material is recorded as cDNA or gDNA derived from T cells, B-cell-depleted T cells, or PBMCs.

Data came from immunoSEQ multiplex PCR; TCRdb stores just in-frame clones and leaves some out. The data show about 50,000 clones, around 82% seen once. The receptor was derived from a woman older than 75 with acute or convalescent COVID-19. The sequencing input was peripheral blood.

The CDR3 sequence: CASSLAGMNTEAFF. The CDR3 DNA reads as TGTGCCAGCAGTTTAGCAGGGATGAACACTGAAGCTTTCTTT. V and J are TRBV27 and TRBJ1-1, with D perhaps matching TRBD1 (5 bases). The CDR3 runs to 14 residues. Germline V gives CDR1 MNHEY, CDR2 SMNVEV (reference sequence). V was cut by 2 bases and J by 0 bases, with 7 bases left in between.